Below are 12 T cell receptor beta chains sequenced from a single sample in a study of persistence of HIV-infected CD4 T cells. The immunoSEQ assay was version 4, run in survey mode. TCRdb's table, derived via immunoSEQ multiplex PCR, lists solely in-frame clones and lacks some. The table lists 44,000 or so clones, 90% to 95% of them singletons. Nonspecific anti-CD3/anti-CD28 bead stimulation represents the broad CD4+ T cell repertoire. Sorting selected CD4+ T cells upregulating both CD40 ligand and CD69. Their antigens are not known. Sequenced here: CD4+ T cells sorted from PBMCs after roughly 19-hour stimulation, sampled from a patient who received antiretroviral therapy. These receptors were obtained from an adult man with HIV who was CMV-seropositive.

The CDR3 sequence is CASSHPEGQGSTGELFF. In nucleotides, the CDR3 is TGTGCCAGCAGTCACCCCGAGGGACAGGGGTCCACCGGGGAGCTGTTTTTT. This sequence joins TRBV6-2 or TRBV6-3 and TRBJ2-2; 10 bases line up with TRBD1. V shed 5 bases and J 4 bases; nucleotides not matched to a gene: 10. This CDR3 has 17 residues. The germline V gene encodes CDR1 MNHEY and CDR2 SVGEGT.

This clone was counted a few times. V is TRBV18 and J is TRBJ1-1; D remains ambiguous. Between the trimmed V and J ends, which lost 6 bases and 0 bases, there was a span of 8 bases. This CDR3 contains 13 residues. Germline lookup yields CDR1 KGHSH and CDR2 LQKENI. Here the CDR3 DNA reads TGTGCCAGCTCCCCTACAGTGAACACTGAAGCTTTCTTT. Residues: CASSPTVNTEAFF.

The chain has TRBV18 and TRBJ2-2; 9 bases line up with TRBD1. This CDR3 has 16 residues. With V trimmed by 0 bases and J by 4 bases, 3 bases remained unmatched. Germline loops: CDR1 KGHSH, CDR2 LQKENI. The CDR3 spells CASSPPSGQGTGELFF. The CDR3 DNA sequence: TGTGCCAGCTCACCACCGTCGGGACAGGGCACCGGGGAGCTGTTTTTT. Full variable domain (rest looked up from reference TRBV18 and TRBJ2-2): NAGVMQNPRHLVRRRGQEARLRCSPMKGHSHVYWYRQLPEEGLKFMVYLQKENIIDESGMPKERFSAEFPKEGPSILRIQQVVRGDSAAYFCASSPPSGQGTGELFFGEGSRLTVL.

V gene TRBV18 combines with J gene TRBJ2-1; 8 nucleotides agree with TRBD1. Germline CDR1 is KGHSH and CDR2 is LQKENI. J was trimmed by 2 bases and V by 7 bases; bases with no gene match: 10. The CDR3 has 16 residues. The CDR3 protein is CASFPQTGVAYNEQFF. The CDR3 DNA reads as TGTGCCAGCTTTCCTCAGACAGGGGTTGCCTACAATGAGCAGTTCTTC.

The CDR3, as DNA: TGCGCCAGCAGCCAAGATCCAGGGGGCTATGGCTACACCTTC. Encoded protein: CASSQDPGGYGYTF. The chain is built from TRBV4-1 and TRBJ1-2; TRBD1 matches at 7 bases. Trimming removed 0 bases from V and 4 bases from J; junction bases left unmatched: 2. The CDR3 totals 14 residues. CDR1 is MGHRA and CDR2 is YSYEKL in the germline V gene.

The chain combines TRBV3-1 (or the pseudogene TRBV3-2) with TRBJ1-6; 8 bases are a match to TRBD1. The junction had 2 bases not matched to a gene; V was cut back by 4 bases and J by 6 bases. The CDR3 is 14 residues long. Germline assignment: CDR1 LGHDT and CDR2 YNNKEL (reference sequence). This CDR3 is CASSLTGGNSPLHF. The CDR3 DNA reads TGTGCCAGCAGCCTAACAGGGGGTAATTCACCCCTCCACTTT.

This clone is a singleton in its sample. The chain is built from TRBV29-1 and TRBJ2-1, with no clear D. Trimming took 2 bases from V and 6 from J, leaving 11 bases between them. The germline gives CDR1 SQVTM, CDR2 ANQGSEA. This CDR3 has 13 amino acids. CDR3 protein: CSVESSRTNEQFF. In DNA, the CDR3 is TGCAGCGTTGAAAGTAGTAGGACCAATGAGCAGTTCTTC.

V and J are TRBV24-1 and TRBJ2-3; D remains unclear. CDR3 length: 12 residues. Trimming pared 5 bases from V and 2 bases from J, leaving 4 bases between. CDR1 is KGHDR and CDR2 is SFDVKD in the germline V gene. The CDR3: CATSATTDTQYF. The CDR3 bases are TGTGCCACCAGTGCAACCACAGATACGCAGTATTTT.

The chain joins TRBV7-3 to TRBJ2-1; D gene unclear. V lost 2 bases and J 9 bases, leaving 5 bases between the germline ends. The CDR3 runs to 11 residues. Germline V CDR1 and CDR2: SGHTA, FQGTGA. The CDR3 DNA reads TGTGCCAGCAGCTTATTTGGTGAGCAGTTCTTC. This encodes CASSLFGEQFF. The full variable domain, with the rest looked up from reference TRBV7-3 and TRBJ2-1, is GAGVSQTPSNKVTEKGKYVELRCDPISGHTALYWYRQSLGQGPEFLIYFQGTGAADDSGLPNDRFFAVRPEGSVSTLKIQRTERGDSAVYLCASSLFGEQFFGPGTRLTVL.

The chain links TRBV28 to TRBJ2-2, with 9 bases matching TRBD1. Germline V gene sequence: CDR1 MDHEN, CDR2 SYDVKM. The trim removed 8 bases at V and 8 bases at J, leaving 9 bases unmatched. The CDR3 extends over 14 amino acids. CDR3: CASVRDRVLGELFF. DNA for the CDR3: TGTGCCAGCGTACGGGACAGGGTGCTTGGGGAGCTGTTTTTT.

The J gene is TRBJ2-2, the V gene TRBV5-4; D gene ambiguous. Trimming left V 0 bases short and J 1 base short, with 4 bases between. The CDR3 is 14 amino acids. Germline-derived CDR1 and CDR2 are SGHNT and YYREEE (reference sequence). CDR3 sequence reads: CASSLEGNTGELFF. In DNA form, the CDR3 reads TGTGCCAGCAGCTTGGAAGGGAACACCGGGGAGCTGTTTTTT.

This chain joins TRBV7-9 and TRBJ2-1, with D perhaps being TRBD1 or TRBD2 (5 bases each). Germline V gene lookup returns CDR1 SEHNR and CDR2 FQNEAQ (reference sequence). The CDR3 spans 14 residues. V lost 5 bases and J 5 bases, leaving 13 bases between the germline ends. In DNA, the CDR3 is TGTGCCAGCAGCCCGCCCGGGGCCGACAATGAGCAGTTCTTC. Protein sequence: CASSPPGADNEQFF.